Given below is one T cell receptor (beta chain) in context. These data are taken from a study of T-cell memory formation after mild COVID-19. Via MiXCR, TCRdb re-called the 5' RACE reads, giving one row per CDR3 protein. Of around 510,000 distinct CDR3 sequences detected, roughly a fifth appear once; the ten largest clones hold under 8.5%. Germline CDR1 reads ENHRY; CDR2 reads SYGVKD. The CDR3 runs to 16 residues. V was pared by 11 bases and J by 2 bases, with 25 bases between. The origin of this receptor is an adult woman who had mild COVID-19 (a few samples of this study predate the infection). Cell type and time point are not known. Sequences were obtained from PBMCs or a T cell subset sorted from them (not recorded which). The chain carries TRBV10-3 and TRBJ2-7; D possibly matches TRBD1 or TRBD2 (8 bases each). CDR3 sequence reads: CAVRGGPDRDTYEQYF. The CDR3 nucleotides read TGTGCCGTCCGGGGGGGGCCGGACAGGGACACCTACGAGCAGTACTTC.